This T cell receptor (beta chain) originates from a study of response to subunit inactivated influenza vaccine. Regarding the study as a whole: There was a suggestion from the authors that each seasonal influenza vaccination recruits few new T cells.

Regarding this clonotype: Its antigen is unknown.

TCRdb used MiXCR to reprocess the RT-PCR reads, holding one entry per CDR3 protein. The top ten hold more than 9.5% of the sample, which has 610,000 or so distinct CDR3 sequences, around 15% seen once. This CDR3 comprises 15 residues. Germline lookup yields CDR1 SGHTA and CDR2 FQGNSA. The V gene lost 5 bases and the J gene lost 2 bases, with 15 bases spanning the gap. The sequence was collected from a man over 45 who received an inactivated influenza vaccine. The sample in question was PBMCs from blood, obtained 11 to 12 days after vaccination. V usage is TRBV7-2 and J usage is TRBJ2-5; perhaps TRBD1 as D (6 bases). The CDR3 DNA reads as TGTGCCAGCAGCCTTCACTTTGGACAGCAAGAGACCCAGTACTTC. Protein: CASSLHFGQQETQYF.